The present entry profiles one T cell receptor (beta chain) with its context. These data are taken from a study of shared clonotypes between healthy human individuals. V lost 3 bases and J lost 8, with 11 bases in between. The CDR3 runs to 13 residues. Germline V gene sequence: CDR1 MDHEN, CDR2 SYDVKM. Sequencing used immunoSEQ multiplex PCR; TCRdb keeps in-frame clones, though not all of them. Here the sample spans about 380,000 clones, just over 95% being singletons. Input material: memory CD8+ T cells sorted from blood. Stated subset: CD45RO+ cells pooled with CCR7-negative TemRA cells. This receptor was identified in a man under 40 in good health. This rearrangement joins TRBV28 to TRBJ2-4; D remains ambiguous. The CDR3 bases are TGTGCCAGCAGTTTGCCCTACATTTACATTCAGTACTTC. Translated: CASSLPYIYIQYF.